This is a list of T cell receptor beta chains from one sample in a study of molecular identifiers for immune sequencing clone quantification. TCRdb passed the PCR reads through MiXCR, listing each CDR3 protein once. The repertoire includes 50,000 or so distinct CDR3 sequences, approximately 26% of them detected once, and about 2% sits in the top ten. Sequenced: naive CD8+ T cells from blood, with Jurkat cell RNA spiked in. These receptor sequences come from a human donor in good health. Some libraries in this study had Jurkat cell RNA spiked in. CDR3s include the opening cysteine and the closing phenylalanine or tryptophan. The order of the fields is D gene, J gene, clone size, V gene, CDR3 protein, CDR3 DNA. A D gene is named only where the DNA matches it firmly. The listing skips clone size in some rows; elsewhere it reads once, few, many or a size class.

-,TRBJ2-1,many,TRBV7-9,CASSLLADNEQFF,TGTGCCAGCAGCCTACTAGCTGACAATGAGCAGTTCTTC
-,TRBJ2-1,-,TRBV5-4,CASRQIRFF,TGTGCCAGCAGACAGATCAGATTCTTC
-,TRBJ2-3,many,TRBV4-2,CASSGTRLSTDTQYF,TGTGCCAGCAGCGGGACGAGACTTAGCACAGATACGCAGTATTTT
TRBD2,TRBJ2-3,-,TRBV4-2,CASSQGGGLPPEPSTDTQYF,TGTGCCAGCAGCCAAGGGGGGGGTCTACCACCCGAGCCTAGCACAGATACGCAGTATTTT
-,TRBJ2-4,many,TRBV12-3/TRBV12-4,CASSTAEAKNIQYF,TGTGCCAGCAGTACAGCGGAAGCCAAAAACATTCAGTACTTC
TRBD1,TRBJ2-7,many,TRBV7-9,CASSLGTGAYEQYF,TGTGCCAGCAGCTTAGGGACAGGGGCCTACGAGCAGTACTTC
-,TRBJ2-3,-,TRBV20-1,CSASPGFITDTQYF,TGCAGTGCTAGTCCAGGATTTATCACAGATACGCAGTATTTT
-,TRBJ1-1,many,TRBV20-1,CSARVEAFF,TGCAGTGCCAGGGTTGAAGCTTTCTTT
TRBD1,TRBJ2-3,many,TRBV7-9,CASSVGQGRDTQYF,TGTGCCAGCAGCGTCGGACAGGGAAGAGATACGCAGTATTTT
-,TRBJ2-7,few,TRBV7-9,CASSKTGEQYF,TGTGCCAGCAGCAAGACGGGCGAGCAGTACTTC
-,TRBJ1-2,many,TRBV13,CASSQTDSWYGYTF,TGTGCCAGCAGCCAGACGGACAGTTGGTATGGCTACACCTTC
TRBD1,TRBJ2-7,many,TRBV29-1,CSGDRVEDEQYF,TGCAGCGGGGACAGGGTCGAGGACGAGCAGTACTTC
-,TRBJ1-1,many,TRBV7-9,CASSFRTTPASEAFF,TGTGCCAGCAGCTTCCGGACGACCCCGGCATCTGAAGCTTTCTTT
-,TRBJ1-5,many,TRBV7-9,CASSLFTGSEQPQHF,TGTGCCAGCAGCTTATTCACAGGGTCGGAGCAGCCCCAGCATTTT
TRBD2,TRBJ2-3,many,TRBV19,CASSITAASGTTDTQYF,TGTGCCAGTAGTATCACAGCGGCTAGCGGTACCACAGATACGCAGTATTTT
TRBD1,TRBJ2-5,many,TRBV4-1,CASSQSDREQETQYF,TGCGCCAGCAGCCAATCAGACAGGGAACAAGAGACCCAGTACTTC
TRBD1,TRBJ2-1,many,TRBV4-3,CASSAGTVSINEQFF,TGCGCCAGCAGCGCCGGGACAGTCAGTATCAATGAGCAGTTCTTC
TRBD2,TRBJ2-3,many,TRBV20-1,CSARAELAASTDTQYF,TGCAGTGCTAGAGCCGAGCTAGCGGCAAGCACAGATACGCAGTATTTT
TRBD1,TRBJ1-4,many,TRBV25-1,CASRQGVEKLFF,TGTGCCAGCAGACAGGGGGTTGAAAAACTGTTTTTT
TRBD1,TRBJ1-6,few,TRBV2,CASRDRGTELHF,TGTGCCAGCAGGGACAGGGGGACCGAGCTCCACTTT
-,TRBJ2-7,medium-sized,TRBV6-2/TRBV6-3,CASSLAATYEQYF,TGTGCCAGCAGTTTGGCAGCCACCTACGAGCAGTACTTC
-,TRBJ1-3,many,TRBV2,CASSEDRNSGNTIYF,TGTGCCAGCAGTGAGGACAGAAACTCTGGAAACACCATATATTTT
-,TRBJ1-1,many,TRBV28,CASSFTGTEAFF,TGTGCCAGCAGTTTTACGGGAACTGAAGCTTTCTTT
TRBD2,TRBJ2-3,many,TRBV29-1,CSGGLAGVADTQYF,TGCAGCGGTGGACTAGCGGGAGTCGCAGATACGCAGTATTTT
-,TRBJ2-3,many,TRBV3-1,CASSPGNTDTQYF,TGTGCCAGCAGCCCTGGAAACACAGATACGCAGTATTTT
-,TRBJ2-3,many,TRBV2,CASSSDGFSTDTQYF,TGTGCCAGCAGTAGCGACGGATTTAGCACAGATACGCAGTATTTT
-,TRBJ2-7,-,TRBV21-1,CASSNRTSRDPAYEQYF,TGTGCCAGCAGCAACCGGACCTCGAGGGACCCAGCCTACGAGCAGTACTTC
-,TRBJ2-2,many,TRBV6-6,CASSYSKNTGELFF,TGTGCCAGCAGTTACTCTAAGAACACCGGGGAGCTGTTTTTT
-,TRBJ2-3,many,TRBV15,CATSPRGTDTQYF,TGTGCCACCAGCCCTAGAGGCACAGATACGCAGTATTTT
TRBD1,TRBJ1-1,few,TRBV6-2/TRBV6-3,CASSRPPGQPVMNTEAFF,TGTGCCAGCAGCCGACCTCCGGGACAGCCTGTTATGAACACTGAAGCTTTCTTT